The TCR beta chain under discussion was sequenced for a study of T cell responses to AZD1222 COVID-19 vaccine. With respect to this clone: The target antigen is unknown.

Libraries were prepared by immunoSEQ multiplex PCR; TCRdb keeps only in-frame clonotypes and omits some of them. The table includes 99,000 or so clones, about 89% detected once. V lost 3 bases and J lost 2, with 11 bases in between. The CDR3 loop spans 15 amino acids. The germline gives CDR1 SGHTA, CDR2 FQGTGA. Study findings and constraints: Spike regions recognized by vaccine-associated CD4 TCRs spanned the protein, led by 160-218 and 743-854. Scientists sampled the repertoires only once the peak T cell response had passed.

The sequence came from an adult in good health. The chain employs TRBV7-3 and TRBJ2-1; D is uncertain. Source: peripheral blood, taken on day 0 of AZD1222 vaccination. The CDR3, as DNA: TGTGCCAGCAGCTTCGTGGGGTCCCCCTACAATGAGCAGTTCTTC. Residues: CASSFVGSPYNEQFF.